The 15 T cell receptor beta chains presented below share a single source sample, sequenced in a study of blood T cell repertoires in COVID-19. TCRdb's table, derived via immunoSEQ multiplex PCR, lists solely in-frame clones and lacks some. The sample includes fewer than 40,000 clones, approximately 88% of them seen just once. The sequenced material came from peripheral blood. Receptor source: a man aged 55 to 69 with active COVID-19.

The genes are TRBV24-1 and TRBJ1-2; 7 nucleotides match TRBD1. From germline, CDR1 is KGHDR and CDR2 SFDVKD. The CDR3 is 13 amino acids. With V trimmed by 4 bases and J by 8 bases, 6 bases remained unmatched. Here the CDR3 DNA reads TGTGCCACCAGTGAGTCCGACAGGGAAGGCTACACCTTC. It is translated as CATSESDREGYTF.

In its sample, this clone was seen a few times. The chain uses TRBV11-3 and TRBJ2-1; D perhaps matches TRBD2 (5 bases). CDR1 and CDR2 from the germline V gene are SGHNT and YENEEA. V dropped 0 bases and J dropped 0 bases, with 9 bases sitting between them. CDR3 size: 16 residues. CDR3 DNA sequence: TGTGCCAGCAGCTTAGACGGAGGCAGCTCCTACAATGAGCAGTTCTTC. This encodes CASSLDGGSSYNEQFF.

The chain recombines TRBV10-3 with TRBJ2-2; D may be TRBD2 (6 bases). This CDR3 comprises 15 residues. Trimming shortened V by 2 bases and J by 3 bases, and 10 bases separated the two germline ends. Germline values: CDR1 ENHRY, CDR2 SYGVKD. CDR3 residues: CAISEAGLDTGELFF. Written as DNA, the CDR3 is TGTGCCATCAGTGAGGCGGGGCTCGACACCGGGGAGCTGTTTTTT.

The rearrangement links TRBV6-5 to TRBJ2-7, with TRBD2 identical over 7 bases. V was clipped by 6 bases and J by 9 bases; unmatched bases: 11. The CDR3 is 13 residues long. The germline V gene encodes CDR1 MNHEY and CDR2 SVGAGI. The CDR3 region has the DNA TGTGCCAGCAGCGATTCGGGGAGGGCGGGGCAGTACTTC. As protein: CASSDSGRAGQYF.

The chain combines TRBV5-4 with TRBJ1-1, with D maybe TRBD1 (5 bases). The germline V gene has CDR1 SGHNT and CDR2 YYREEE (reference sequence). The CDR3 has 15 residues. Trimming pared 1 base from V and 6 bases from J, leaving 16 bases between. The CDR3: CASSLKGSPGAEAFF. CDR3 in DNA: TGTGCCAGCAGCTTGAAAGGCTCCCCGGGGGCTGAAGCTTTCTTT.

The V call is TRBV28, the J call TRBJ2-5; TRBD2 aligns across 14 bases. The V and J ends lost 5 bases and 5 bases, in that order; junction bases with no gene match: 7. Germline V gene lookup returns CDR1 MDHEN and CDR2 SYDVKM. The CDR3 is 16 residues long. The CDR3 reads CASSTGLAGGWETQYF. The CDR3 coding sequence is TGTGCCAGCAGTACCGGACTAGCGGGAGGATGGGAGACCCAGTACTTC.

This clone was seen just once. The CDR3 spells CASSQDRGGGRDTGELFF. CDR3 bases: TGTGCCAGCAGCCAAGATCGAGGCGGCGGGAGGGACACCGGGGAGCTGTTTTTT. V is TRBV4-2 and J is TRBJ2-2; 9 bases agree with TRBD2. Germline-derived CDR1 and CDR2 are LGHNA and YNFKEQ. J was trimmed by 3 bases and V by 0 bases; bases with no gene match: 8. The CDR3 covers 18 residues.

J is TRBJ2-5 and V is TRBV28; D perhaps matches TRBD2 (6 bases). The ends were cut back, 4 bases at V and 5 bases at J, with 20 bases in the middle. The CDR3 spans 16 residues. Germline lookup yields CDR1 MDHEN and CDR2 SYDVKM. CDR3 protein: CASSSPFTRGLETQYF. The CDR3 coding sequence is TGTGCCAGCAGTTCCCCGTTTACGCGGGGCCTCGAGACCCAGTACTTC.

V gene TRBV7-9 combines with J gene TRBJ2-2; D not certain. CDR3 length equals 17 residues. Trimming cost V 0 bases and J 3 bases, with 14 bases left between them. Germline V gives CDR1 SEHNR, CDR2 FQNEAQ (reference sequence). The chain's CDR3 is CASSLAAGARHTGELFF. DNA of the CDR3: TGTGCCAGCAGCTTAGCCGCTGGAGCTCGCCACACCGGGGAGCTGTTTTTT. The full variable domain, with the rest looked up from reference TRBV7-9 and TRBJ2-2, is DTGVSQNPRHKITKRGQNVTFRCDPISEHNRLYWYRQTLGQGPEFLTYFQNEAQLEKSRLLSDRFSAERPKGSFSTLEIQRTEQGDSAMYLCASSLAAGARHTGELFFGEGSRLTVL.

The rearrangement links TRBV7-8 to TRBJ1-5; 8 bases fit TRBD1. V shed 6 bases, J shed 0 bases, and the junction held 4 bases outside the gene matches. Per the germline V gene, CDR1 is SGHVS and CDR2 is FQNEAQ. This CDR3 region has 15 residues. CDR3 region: CASRLQGDSNQPQHF. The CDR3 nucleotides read TGTGCCAGCAGATTACAGGGGGATAGCAATCAGCCCCAGCATTTT.

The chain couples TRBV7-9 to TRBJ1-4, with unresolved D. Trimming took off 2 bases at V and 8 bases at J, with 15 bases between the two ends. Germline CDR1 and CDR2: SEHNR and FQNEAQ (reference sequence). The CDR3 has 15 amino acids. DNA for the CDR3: TGTGCCAGCAGCTTACTACCCAGGTTGCCGGAAAAACTGTTTTTT. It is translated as CASSLLPRLPEKLFF.

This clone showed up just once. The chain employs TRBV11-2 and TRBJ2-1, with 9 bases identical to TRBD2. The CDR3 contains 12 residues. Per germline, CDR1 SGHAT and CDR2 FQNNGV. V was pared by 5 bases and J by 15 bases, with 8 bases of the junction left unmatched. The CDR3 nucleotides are TGTGCCAGCAGCCAGGGGGGGACTAGCTGGTTCTTC. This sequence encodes CASSQGGTSWFF.

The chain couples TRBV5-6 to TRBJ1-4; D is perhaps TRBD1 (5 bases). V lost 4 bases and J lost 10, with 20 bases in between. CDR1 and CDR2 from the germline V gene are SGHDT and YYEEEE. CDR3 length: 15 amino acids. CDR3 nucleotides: TGTGCCAGCAGCCGAGGGGCCGGGCAGGGAGGAAAACTGTTTTTT. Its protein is CASSRGAGQGGKLFF.

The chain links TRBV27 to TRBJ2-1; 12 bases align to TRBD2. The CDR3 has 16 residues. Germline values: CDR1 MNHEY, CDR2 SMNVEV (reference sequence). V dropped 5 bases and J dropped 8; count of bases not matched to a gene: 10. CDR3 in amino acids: CASSPQTSGRRDEQFF. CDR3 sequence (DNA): TGTGCCAGCAGTCCTCAGACTAGCGGGAGACGAGATGAGCAGTTCTTC.

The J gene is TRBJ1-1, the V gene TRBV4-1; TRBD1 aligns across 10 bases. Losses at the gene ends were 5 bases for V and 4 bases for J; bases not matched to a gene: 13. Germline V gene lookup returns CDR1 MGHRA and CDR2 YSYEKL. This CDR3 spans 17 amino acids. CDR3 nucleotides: TGCGCCAGCAGCGGCAGGGACAGGGGTCGGTCGGTCACTGAAGCTTTCTTT. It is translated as CASSGRDRGRSVTEAFF.